This T cell receptor beta chain was documented in a study of T cells after yellow fever vaccination. The length of the CDR3 is 14 residues. Germline CDR1 KGHSH, CDR2 LQKENI. Trimming took 2 bases from V and 5 from J, leaving 12 bases between them. From the 5' RACE reads, TCRdb called clonotypes with MiXCR, one entry per CDR3 protein. The data show under 350,000 distinct CDR3 sequences, with roughly 4.3% seen just once and around 25% held by the top ten. This clonotype was counted only a few times. The specimen comprised PBMCs, sampled 5 days after the yellow fever booster vaccination. V gene TRBV18 combines with J gene TRBJ1-2, with D maybe TRBD1 (5 bases). The source is a man aged 18 to 35 who received the YFV17D yellow fever vaccine. As DNA, the CDR3 is TGTGCCAGCTCACCAGGGGCAGAGCAATATGGCTACACCTTC. This codes for CASSPGAEQYGYTF. The whole variable domain, filled in from reference TRBV18 and TRBJ1-2, reads NAGVMQNPRHLVRRRGQEARLRCSPMKGHSHVYWYRQLPEEGLKFMVYLQKENIIDESGMPKERFSAEFPKEGPSILRIQQVVRGDSAAYFCASSPGAEQYGYTFGSGTRLTVV.